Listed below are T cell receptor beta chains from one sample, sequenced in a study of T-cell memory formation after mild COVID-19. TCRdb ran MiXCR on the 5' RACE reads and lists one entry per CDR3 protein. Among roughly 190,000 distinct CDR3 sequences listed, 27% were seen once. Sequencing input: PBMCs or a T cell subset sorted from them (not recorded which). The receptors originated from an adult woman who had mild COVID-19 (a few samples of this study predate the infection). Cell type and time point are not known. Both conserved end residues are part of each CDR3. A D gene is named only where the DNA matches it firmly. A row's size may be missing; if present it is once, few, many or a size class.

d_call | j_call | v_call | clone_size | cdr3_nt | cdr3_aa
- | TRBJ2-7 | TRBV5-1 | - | TGCGCCAGCAGCCCGGAGGGGACCCTAACCTACGAGCAGTACTTC | CASSPEGTLTYEQYF
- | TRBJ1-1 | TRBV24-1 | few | TGTGCCACCAGTGAGCCTACAGGGTTTCGGGCTTTCTTT | CATSEPTGFRAFF
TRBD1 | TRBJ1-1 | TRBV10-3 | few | TGTGCCATCAGTGAGGAAGGAAGGGGACAGCCGACTGAAGCTTTCTTT | CAISEEGRGQPTEAFF
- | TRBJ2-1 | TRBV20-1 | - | TGCAGTGCCTATGGGACCCCCCGGGCGAATGAGCAGTTCTTC | CSAYGTPRANEQFF
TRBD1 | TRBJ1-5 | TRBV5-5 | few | TGTGCCAGCAGCCGGACAGGGTGGGAAGATCAGCCCCAGCATTTT | CASSRTGWEDQPQHF
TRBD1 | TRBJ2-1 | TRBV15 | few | TGTGCCACCAGCAGACCTACAGGGGACCCTCTCTCCTACAATGAGCAGTTCTTC | CATSRPTGDPLSYNEQFF
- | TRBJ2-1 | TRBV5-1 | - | TGCGCCAGCAGCGCATCACAGGGACGGTCCTACAATGAGCAGTTCTTC | CASSASQGRSYNEQFF
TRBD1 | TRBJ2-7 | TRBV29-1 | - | TGCAGCGTTGAGGGACAGGGAGTCCACGAGCAGTACTTC | CSVEGQGVHEQYF
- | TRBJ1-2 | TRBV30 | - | TGTGCCTGGAGTGTTGTCAGGAGTCAAAATGGCTACACCTTC | CAWSVVRSQNGYTF
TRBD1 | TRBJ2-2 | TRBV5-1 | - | TGCGCCAGCAGCCCTTCGACAGGGTGGACCGGGGAGCTGTTTTTT | CASSPSTGWTGELFF
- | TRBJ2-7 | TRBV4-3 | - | TGCGCCAGCAGCCAAGATCTAGAGACATTCTCCTACGAGCAGTACTTC | CASSQDLETFSYEQYF
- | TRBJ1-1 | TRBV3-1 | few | TGTGCCAGCAGCCAAGCGGGGGCGCAGAGAGCTTTCTTT | CASSQAGAQRAFF
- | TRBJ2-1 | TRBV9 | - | TGTGCCAGCAGTGATATGACGAATGAGCAGTTCTTC | CASSDMTNEQFF
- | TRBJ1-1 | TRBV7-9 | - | TGTGCCAGCAGCTCATCGGACCAGAACACTGAAGCTTTCTTT | CASSSSDQNTEAFF
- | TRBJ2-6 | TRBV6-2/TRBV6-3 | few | TGTGCCAGTGACTACTCTGGGGCCAACGTCCTGACTTTC | CASDYSGANVLTF
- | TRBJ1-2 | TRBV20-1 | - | TGCAGTGCCCCTAAGGGACACCATTACTATGGCTACACCTTC | CSAPKGHHYYGYTF
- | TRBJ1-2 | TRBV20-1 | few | TGCAGTGCCTGGGACCCCCCGGGTGGCTACACCTTC | CSAWDPPGGYTF
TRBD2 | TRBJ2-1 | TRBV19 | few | TGTGCCAGTAGTACCCCGACTAGCGGGAGCAGCAATGAGCAGTTCTTC | CASSTPTSGSSNEQFF
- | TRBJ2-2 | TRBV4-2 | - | TGTGCCAGCAGCCAAGCTTGGGACACCGGGGAGCTGTTTTTT | CASSQAWDTGELFF
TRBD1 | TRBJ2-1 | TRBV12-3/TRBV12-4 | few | TGTGCCAGCAGTCCGGGACAGACGACTTACAATGAGCAGTTCTTC | CASSPGQTTYNEQFF
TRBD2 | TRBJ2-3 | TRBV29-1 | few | TGCAGCGTTGAAATCCCTAGCGGGCTCACAGATACGCAGTATTTT | CSVEIPSGLTDTQYF
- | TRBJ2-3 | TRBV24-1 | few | TGTGCCACCAGTGATTCAGCCGGAGCAGATACGCAGTATTTT | CATSDSAGADTQYF
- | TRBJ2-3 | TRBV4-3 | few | TGCGCCAGCAGCCAGAGGAGGGCTAGCACAGATACGCAGTATTTT | CASSQRRASTDTQYF
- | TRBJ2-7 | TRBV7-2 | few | TGTGCCAGCAGCTTAGATCCATCCCGCCCCTTGTACTTC | CASSLDPSRPLYF
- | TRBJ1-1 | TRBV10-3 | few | TGTGCCATCAGTAATTTCGGCAGCCCTGAAGCTTTCTTT | CAISNFGSPEAFF
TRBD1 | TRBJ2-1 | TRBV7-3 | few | TGTGCCAGCAGCTTGCGGGGACAGGGGCTGAGCTCCTACAATGAGCAGTTCTTC | CASSLRGQGLSSYNEQFF
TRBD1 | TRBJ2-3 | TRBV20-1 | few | TGCAGTGCCTGGGGACAGTCCTCAAGCACAGATACGCAGTATTTT | CSAWGQSSSTDTQYF
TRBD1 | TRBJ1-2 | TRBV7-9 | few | TGTGCCAGCAGCTTCGGGCCCACTCCAAATGACAGGGGTTTTACCTTC | CASSFGPTPNDRGFTF
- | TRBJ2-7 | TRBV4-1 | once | TGCGCCAGCAGCCACGTCGGGACGTTCTCCGAGCAGTACTTC | CASSHVGTFSEQYF
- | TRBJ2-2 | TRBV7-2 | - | TGTGCCAGCGGTCGGGACGAAACCGGGGAGCTGTTTTTT | CASGRDETGELFF
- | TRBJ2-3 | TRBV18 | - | TGTGCCAGCTCACCACGGTTCACAGATACGCAGTATTTT | CASSPRFTDTQYF